Presented here are 26 T cell receptor beta chains from one specimen sequenced in a study of blood T cell repertoires in COVID-19. Method: immunoSEQ multiplex PCR; TCRdb's copy keeps in-frame clones and lacks some. The table includes about 400,000 clones, 70% to 90% detected once. Sequenced: peripheral blood. These receptors all come from a woman under 40 with active or convalescent COVID-19.

This rearrangement joins TRBV6-5 to TRBJ2-3; D is unclear. Trimming removed 7 bases from V and 6 bases from J, with 14 bases in between. The germline gives CDR1 MNHEY, CDR2 SVGAGI. The CDR3 covers 13 residues. The CDR3 protein is CASTAVTADTQYF. CDR3 nucleotide sequence: TGTGCCAGCACGGCGGTCACGGCGGATACGCAGTATTTT.

This chain uses TRBV6-1 with TRBJ1-6, with D tentatively TRBD1 (5 bases). Trimming cost V 4 bases and J 5 bases, with 21 bases left between them. CDR3 length equals 18 residues. Germline V CDR1 and CDR2: MNHNS, SASEGT. In DNA, the CDR3 is TGTGCCAGCAGTGCTGCAGGGCCGGTAAAATGGAATAATTCACCCCTCCACTTT. The encoded protein is CASSAAGPVKWNNSPLHF.

This clone is a singleton in its sample. The V call is TRBV15, the J call TRBJ1-2; TRBD1 matches 10 bases. V lost 8 bases, J lost 5 bases, and 2 bases stayed unmatched. Germline loops: CDR1 LNHNV, CDR2 YYDKDF (reference sequence). The CDR3 has 12 residues. The CDR3 sequence: CATRQGAYGYTF. DNA for the CDR3: TGTGCCACCCGACAGGGGGCTTATGGCTACACCTTC.

V gene TRBV15 combines with J gene TRBJ1-2; 7 nucleotides match TRBD1. V shed 3 bases and J 4 bases; nucleotides not matched to a gene: 2. Germline-derived CDR1 and CDR2 are LNHNV and YYDKDF (reference sequence). This CDR3 comprises 13 residues. The CDR3 reads CATSRTGSYGYTF. The CDR3 nucleotides read TGTGCCACCAGCAGGACAGGGTCCTATGGCTACACCTTC.

This rearrangement joins TRBV5-4 to TRBJ2-1; tentative D call: TRBD2 (6 bases). CDR1 is SGHNT and CDR2 is YYREEE in the germline V gene (reference sequence). The V end lost 4 bases, the J end lost 1 base, and 15 bases lay between the germline ends. The CDR3 is 16 residues long. The CDR3 bases are TGTGCCAGCAGCGACACTAGCTCAGGTTCCTACAATGAGCAGTTCTTC. It yields the protein CASSDTSSGSYNEQFF.

In nucleotides, the CDR3 is TGTGCCAGCGGACAGGGAGGACAGCCCCAGCATTTT. This sequence encodes CASGQGGQPQHF. The chain employs TRBV2 and TRBJ1-5, with TRBD1 matching 8 bases. The ends lost 8 bases at V and 7 bases at J; junction bases unmatched: 4. The CDR3 runs to 12 residues. Germline V CDR1 and CDR2: SNHLY, FYNNEI.

The chain couples TRBV5-1 to TRBJ1-4, with D maybe TRBD1 (6 bases). The V end lost 4 bases, the J end lost 8 bases, and 12 bases lay between the germline ends. The CDR3 runs 13 residues. CDR1 and CDR2 from the germline V gene are SGHRS and YFSETQ. In nucleotides, the CDR3 is TGCGCCAGCAGCGCGTCAGGGGCCGAAAAACTGTTTTTT. The encoded protein is CASSASGAEKLFF.

The DNA for the CDR3 is TGTGCCAGCAGTTACTCGACAGGGATTAATGCAGATACGCAGTATTTT. Protein sequence: CASSYSTGINADTQYF. The chain couples TRBV6-5 to TRBJ2-3; 7 bases align to TRBD1. This CDR3 has 16 residues. Germline trimming cut 0 bases from V and 4 bases from J; bases unmatched to any gene: 7. CDR1 is MNHEY and CDR2 is SVGAGI in the germline V gene.

The chain joins TRBV19 to TRBJ2-7; D is possibly TRBD2 (6 bases). This CDR3 has 15 residues. The V and J ends lost 7 bases and 6 bases respectively, with 22 bases between them. Per germline, CDR1 LNHDA and CDR2 SQIVND (reference sequence). The chain's CDR3 is CASTLGWGGDSEQYF. In nucleotides, the CDR3 is TGTGCCAGTACCTTAGGGTGGGGCGGGGATTCCGAGCAGTACTTC.

This chain connects TRBV12-5 to TRBJ1-2; no reliable D call. Trimming left V 7 bases short and J 6 bases short, with 12 bases between. From germline, CDR1 is LGHNT and CDR2 FRNRAP. This CDR3 comprises 12 residues. The CDR3 nucleotides read TGTGCTAGTGCCCGGGAGGGAGATGGCTACACCTTC. Protein: CASAREGDGYTF.

The J gene is TRBJ2-7, the V gene TRBV4-1; D remains ambiguous. The CDR3 has 12 amino acids. Germline-derived CDR1 and CDR2 are MGHRA and YSYEKL. V lost 8 bases, J lost 3 bases, and 11 bases lay in between. CDR3 nucleotides: TGCGCCAGCGGCTCGGGTGTCTACGAGCAGTACTTC. The encoded protein is CASGSGVYEQYF.

The V and J genes are TRBV23-1 and TRBJ1-4, with TRBD1 matching over 8 bases. TRBV23-1 is flagged as an ORF with uncertain function. The CDR3 consists of 16 residues. V shed 0 bases and J 7 bases; nucleotides not matched to a gene: 7. CDR3 nucleotide sequence: TGCGCCAGCAGTCAATCGGCCCAGGGGGCGCGTGAAAAACTGTTTTTT. Translation gives CASSQSAQGAREKLFF.

This rearrangement joins TRBV19 to TRBJ1-1; TRBD1 is a possible D gene (5 bases). V lost 5 bases to trimming and J lost 7 bases, with 11 bases between them. CDR3 length: 12 residues. CDR1 and CDR2 from the germline V gene are LNHDA and SQIVND (reference sequence). CDR3 nucleotides: TGTGCCAGTAGTCAAGACAGAGTTGAAGCTTTCTTT. This sequence encodes CASSQDRVEAFF.

This clone was detected only once. The chain couples TRBV19 to TRBJ1-2; 10 bases agree with TRBD1. Germline-derived CDR1 and CDR2 are LNHDA and SQIVND (reference sequence). J was trimmed by 8 bases and V by 5 bases; bases with no gene match: 17. The CDR3 consists of 17 residues. This CDR3 is CASSPGTGAVVVNGYTF. The CDR3 DNA reads as TGTGCCAGTAGTCCAGGGACAGGGGCCGTGGTGGTGAACGGCTACACCTTC.

The chain recombines TRBV5-4 with TRBJ2-1, with D maybe TRBD2 (5 bases). This CDR3 is 15 amino acids long. V was shortened by 0 bases and J by 7 bases, with 14 bases between the two germline ends. The germline gives CDR1 SGHNT, CDR2 YYREEE (reference sequence). The CDR3 coding sequence is TGTGCCAGCAGCTTGGATGGGGAGCTGAAAAATGAGCAGTTCTTC. This sequence encodes CASSLDGELKNEQFF.

J is TRBJ2-2 and V is TRBV7-9, with D possibly TRBD1 on 6 matching bases. The V gene's germline CDR1 is SEHNR and CDR2 FQNEAQ (reference sequence). This CDR3 spans 19 amino acids. Trimming shortened V by 2 bases and J by 4 bases, and 23 bases separated the two germline ends. The CDR3 spells CASSLSNKATGLPTGELFF. The DNA of the CDR3 is TGTGCCAGCAGCTTATCGAACAAGGCCACAGGGTTGCCCACCGGGGAGCTGTTTTTT.

The rearrangement joins TRBV4-1 to TRBJ1-2; 7 nucleotides match TRBD1. Germline trimming cut 10 bases from V and 4 bases from J; bases unmatched to any gene: 15. Per germline, CDR1 MGHRA and CDR2 YSYEKL. The CDR3 is 15 residues long. The CDR3: CATQSVSGTAYGYTF. The CDR3 region has the DNA TGCGCCACTCAAAGTGTGTCCGGGACAGCCTATGGCTACACCTTC.

The J gene is TRBJ1-1, the V gene TRBV3-1 (or the pseudogene TRBV3-2); D is undetermined. The CDR3 spans 15 residues. With 4 bases removed from V and 7 bases from J, the gap between germline ends came to 19 bases. CDR1 and CDR2 from the germline V gene are LGHDT and YNNKEL (reference sequence). This CDR3 is CASSLIPTKESEAFF. In nucleotides, the CDR3 is TGTGCCAGCAGCCTTATCCCAACTAAAGAGAGTGAAGCTTTCTTT.

This clone was recorded a few times. The chain carries TRBV18 and TRBJ1-3; D is unclear. CDR3 length: 15 amino acids. Germline V lookup: CDR1 KGHSH, CDR2 LQKENI. V shed 3 bases and J shed 4 bases, with 13 bases lying between them. The CDR3 is CASSPAEVAGNTIYF. The CDR3, as DNA: TGTGCCAGCTCACCGGCCGAGGTCGCCGGAAACACCATATATTTT.

This chain connects TRBV4-1 to TRBJ1-4; TRBD1 matches 7 bases. The germline gives CDR1 MGHRA, CDR2 YSYEKL. This CDR3 has 15 residues. After removal of 4 bases from V and 2 bases from J, the junction contained 4 bases not matched to a gene. CDR3 region: CASSRPTGTNEKLFF. The CDR3 DNA sequence: TGCGCCAGCAGCCGACCGACAGGGACTAATGAAAAACTGTTTTTT.

A note on this clone: Additional DNA sequences in this sample encode the identical CDR3. CDR3: CASSLRQGSNQPQHF. CDR3 DNA sequence: TGTGCCAGCAGTTTAAGACAGGGGAGCAATCAGCCCCAGCATTTT. The rearrangement uses TRBV27 and TRBJ1-5; 8 bases are shared with TRBD1. Trimming took 2 bases from V and 1 from J; bases not matched to a gene: 1. The CDR3 runs 15 residues. The germline V gene encodes CDR1 MNHEY and CDR2 SMNVEV (reference sequence).

CDR3 protein: CASSPGLAGSDTQYF. The CDR3 bases are TGTGCCAGTAGTCCGGGACTAGCGGGGTCAGATACGCAGTATTTT. The chain carries TRBV19 and TRBJ2-3, with 13 bases identical to TRBD2. The V and J ends lost 5 bases and 4 bases, in that order; junction bases with no gene match: 3. Germline V gene sequence: CDR1 LNHDA, CDR2 SQIVND (reference sequence). The CDR3 totals 15 residues.

This sequence joins TRBV7-9 and TRBJ2-7, with D possibly matching TRBD1 (5 bases). There are 12 residues in the CDR3. The germline CDR1 and CDR2 sequences are SEHNR and FQNEAQ (reference sequence). Deletions cut 0 bases from V and 13 bases from J, with 13 bases between. CDR3 nucleotides: TGTGCCAGCAGCTTAGCCGTGGCAGGGCAATACTTC. Translation: CASSLAVAGQYF.

The chain carries TRBV15 and TRBJ2-3; no clear D gene. Trimming removed 0 bases at V and 8 bases at J, with 9 bases between. Germline CDR1 reads LNHNV; CDR2 reads YYDKDF (reference sequence). The CDR3 covers 13 residues. CDR3 DNA sequence: TGTGCCACCAGCAGAGATGGAGTCGGTACGCAGTATTTT. It is translated as CATSRDGVGTQYF.

This sequence joins TRBV3-1 (or the pseudogene TRBV3-2) and TRBJ2-3; D is possibly TRBD2 (6 bases). This CDR3 contains 16 residues. V lost 4 bases to trimming and J lost 0 bases, with 14 bases between them. Germline V gene sequence: CDR1 LGHDT, CDR2 YNNKEL (reference sequence). The CDR3 sequence: CASSPARGVSTDTQYF. In nucleotides, the CDR3 is TGTGCCAGCAGCCCGGCTCGCGGGGTTAGCACAGATACGCAGTATTTT.

The gene calls are TRBV2 and TRBJ1-1; 9 positions match TRBD1. From germline, CDR1 is SNHLY and CDR2 FYNNEI. The CDR3 extends over 14 amino acids. V was pared by 7 bases and J by 3 bases, with 6 bases of the junction left unmatched. In DNA, the CDR3 is TGTGCCAGCACACAACAGGGGGCGGACACTGAAGCTTTCTTT. This translates into CASTQQGADTEAFF.